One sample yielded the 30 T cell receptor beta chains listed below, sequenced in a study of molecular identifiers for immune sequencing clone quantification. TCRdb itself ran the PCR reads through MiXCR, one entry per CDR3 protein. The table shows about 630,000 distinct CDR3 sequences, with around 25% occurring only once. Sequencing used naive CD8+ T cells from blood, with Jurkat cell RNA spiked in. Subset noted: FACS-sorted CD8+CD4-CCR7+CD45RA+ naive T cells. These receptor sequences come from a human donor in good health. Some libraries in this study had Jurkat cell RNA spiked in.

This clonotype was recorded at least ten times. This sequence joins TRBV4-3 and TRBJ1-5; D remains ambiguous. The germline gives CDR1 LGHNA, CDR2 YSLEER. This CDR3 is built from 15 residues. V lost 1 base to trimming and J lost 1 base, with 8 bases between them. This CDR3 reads CASSQVRVSNQPQHF. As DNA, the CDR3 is TGCGCCAGCAGCCAAGTACGGGTCAGCAATCAGCCCCAGCATTTT.

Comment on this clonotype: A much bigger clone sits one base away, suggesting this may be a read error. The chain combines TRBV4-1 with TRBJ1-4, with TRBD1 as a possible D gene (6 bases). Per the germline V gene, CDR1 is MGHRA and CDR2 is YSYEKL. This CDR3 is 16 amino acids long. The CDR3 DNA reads TGCGTCAGCAGCCAACCACCTGAGACAGGCGAGGAAAAACTGTTTTTT. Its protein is CVSSQPPETGEEKLFF.

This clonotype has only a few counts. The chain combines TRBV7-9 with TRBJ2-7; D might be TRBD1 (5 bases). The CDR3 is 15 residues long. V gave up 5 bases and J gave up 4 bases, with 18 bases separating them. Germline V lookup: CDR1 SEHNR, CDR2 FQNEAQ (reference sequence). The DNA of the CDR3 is TGTGCCAGCAGCCCAGTTCGGCAGGGCCGGTACGAGCAGTACTTC. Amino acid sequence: CASSPVRQGRYEQYF.

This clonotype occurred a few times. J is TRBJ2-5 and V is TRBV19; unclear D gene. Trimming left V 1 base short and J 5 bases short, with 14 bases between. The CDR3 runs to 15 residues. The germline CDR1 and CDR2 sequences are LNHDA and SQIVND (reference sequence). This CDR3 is CASSIGSRGGETQYF. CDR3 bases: TGTGCCAGTAGTATAGGTTCTAGAGGTGGCGAGACCCAGTACTTC.

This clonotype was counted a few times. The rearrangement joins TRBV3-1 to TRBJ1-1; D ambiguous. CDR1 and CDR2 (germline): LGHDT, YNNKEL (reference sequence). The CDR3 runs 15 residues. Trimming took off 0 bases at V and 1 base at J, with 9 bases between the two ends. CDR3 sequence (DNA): TGTGCCAGCAGCCAAGAGGCCGACCAGAACACTGAAGCTTTCTTT. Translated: CASSQEADQNTEAFF. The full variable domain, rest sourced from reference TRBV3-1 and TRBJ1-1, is DTAVSQTPKYLVTQMGNDKSIKCEQNLGHDTMYWYKQDSKKFLKIMFSYNNKELIINETVPNRFSPKSPDKAHLNLHINSLELGDSAVYFCASSQEADQNTEAFFGQGTRLTVV.

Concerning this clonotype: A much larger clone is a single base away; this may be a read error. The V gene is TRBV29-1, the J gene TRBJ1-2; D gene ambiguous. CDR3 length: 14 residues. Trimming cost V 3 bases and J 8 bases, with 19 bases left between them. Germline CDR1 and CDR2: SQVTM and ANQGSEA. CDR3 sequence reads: CSVESSLGRYGYTF. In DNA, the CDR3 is TGCAGCGTTGAGTCCTCATTAGGGCGGTACGGCTACACCTTC.

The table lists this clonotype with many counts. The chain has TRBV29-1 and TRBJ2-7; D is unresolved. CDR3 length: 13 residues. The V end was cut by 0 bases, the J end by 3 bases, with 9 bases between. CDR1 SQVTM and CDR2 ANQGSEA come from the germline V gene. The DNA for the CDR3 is TGCAGCGTTGAAGATCAAGACGGCTACGAGCAGTACTTC. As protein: CSVEDQDGYEQYF.

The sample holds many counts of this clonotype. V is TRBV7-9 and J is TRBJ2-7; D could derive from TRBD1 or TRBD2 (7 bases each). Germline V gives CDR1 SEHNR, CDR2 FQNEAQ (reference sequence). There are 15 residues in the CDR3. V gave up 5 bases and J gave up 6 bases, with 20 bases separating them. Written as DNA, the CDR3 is TGTGCCAGCAGCGGGACAGTTGGCGGGGGTTCCGAGCAGTACTTC. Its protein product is CASSGTVGGGSEQYF.

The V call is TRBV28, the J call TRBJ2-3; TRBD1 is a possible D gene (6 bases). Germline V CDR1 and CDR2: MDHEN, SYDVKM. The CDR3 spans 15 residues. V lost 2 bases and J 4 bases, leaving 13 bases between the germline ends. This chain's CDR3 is CASSLRGLSADTQYF. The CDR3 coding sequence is TGTGCCAGCAGTTTAAGGGGGTTGTCCGCAGATACGCAGTATTTT.

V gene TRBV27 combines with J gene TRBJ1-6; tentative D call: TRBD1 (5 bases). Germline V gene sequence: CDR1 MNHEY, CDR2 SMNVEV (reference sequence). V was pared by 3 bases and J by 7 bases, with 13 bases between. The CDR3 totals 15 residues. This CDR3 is CASSLVREGNSPLHF. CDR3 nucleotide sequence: TGTGCCAGCAGTTTGGTCAGGGAAGGAAATTCACCCCTCCACTTT.

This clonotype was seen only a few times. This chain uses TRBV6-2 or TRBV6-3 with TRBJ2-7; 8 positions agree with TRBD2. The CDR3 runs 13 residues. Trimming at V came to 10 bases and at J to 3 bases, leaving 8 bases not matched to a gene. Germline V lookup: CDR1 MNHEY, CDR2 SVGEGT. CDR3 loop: CATASGRSYEQYF. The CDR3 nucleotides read TGTGCCACCGCAAGCGGGAGAAGCTACGAGCAGTACTTC.

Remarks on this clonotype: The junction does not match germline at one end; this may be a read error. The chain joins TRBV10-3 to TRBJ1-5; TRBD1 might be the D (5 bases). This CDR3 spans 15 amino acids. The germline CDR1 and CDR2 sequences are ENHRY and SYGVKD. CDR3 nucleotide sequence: TGTGCCATCAGTGAGTCGAAGGCAGGGAATCAGCCCCAGCAATTT. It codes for CAISESKAGNQPQQF.

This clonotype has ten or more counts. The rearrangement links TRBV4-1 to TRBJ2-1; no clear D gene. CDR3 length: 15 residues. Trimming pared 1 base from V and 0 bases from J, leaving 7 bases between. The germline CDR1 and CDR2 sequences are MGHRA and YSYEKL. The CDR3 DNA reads TGCGCCAGCAGCCAAGCAGCCGTCTCCTACAATGAGCAGTTCTTC. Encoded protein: CASSQAAVSYNEQFF.

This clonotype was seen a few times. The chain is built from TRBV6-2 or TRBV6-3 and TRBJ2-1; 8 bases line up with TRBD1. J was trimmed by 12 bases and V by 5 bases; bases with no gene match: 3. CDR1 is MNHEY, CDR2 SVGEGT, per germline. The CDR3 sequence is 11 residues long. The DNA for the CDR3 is TGTGCCAGCAGTACCGGGACAGGGCAGTTCTTC. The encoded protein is CASSTGTGQFF.

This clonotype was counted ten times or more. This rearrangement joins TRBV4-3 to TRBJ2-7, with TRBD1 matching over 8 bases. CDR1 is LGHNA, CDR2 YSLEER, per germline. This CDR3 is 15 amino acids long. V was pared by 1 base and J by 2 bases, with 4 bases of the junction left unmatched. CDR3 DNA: TGCGCCAGCAGCCAAGGCTCGGGACAGGCCTACGAGCAGTACTTC. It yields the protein CASSQGSGQAYEQYF.

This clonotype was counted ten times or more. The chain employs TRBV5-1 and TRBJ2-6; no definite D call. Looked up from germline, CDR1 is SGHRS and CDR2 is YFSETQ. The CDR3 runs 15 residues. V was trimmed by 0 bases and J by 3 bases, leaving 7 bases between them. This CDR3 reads CASSLEVLGANVLTF. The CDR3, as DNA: TGCGCCAGCAGCTTGGAGGTCCTTGGGGCCAACGTCCTGACTTTC.

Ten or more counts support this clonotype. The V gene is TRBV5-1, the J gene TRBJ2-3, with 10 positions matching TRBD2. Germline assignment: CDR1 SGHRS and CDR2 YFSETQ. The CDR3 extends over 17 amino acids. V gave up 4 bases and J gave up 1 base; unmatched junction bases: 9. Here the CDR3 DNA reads TGCGCCAGCAGCCCAGCCGCCGGGACTAGCGGCACAGATACGCAGTATTTT. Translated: CASSPAAGTSGTDTQYF.

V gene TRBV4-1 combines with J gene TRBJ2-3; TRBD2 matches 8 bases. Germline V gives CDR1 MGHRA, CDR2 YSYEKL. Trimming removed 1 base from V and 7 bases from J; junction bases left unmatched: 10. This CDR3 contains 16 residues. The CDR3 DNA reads TGCGCCAGCAGCCAAGGAGTACGGGGGGGCGAAAATACGCAGTATTTT. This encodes CASSQGVRGGENTQYF.

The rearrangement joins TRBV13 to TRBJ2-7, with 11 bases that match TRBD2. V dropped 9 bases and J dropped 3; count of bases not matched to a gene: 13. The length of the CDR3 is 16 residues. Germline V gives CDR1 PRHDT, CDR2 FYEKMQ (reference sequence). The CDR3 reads CARSPDGTSGLYEQYF. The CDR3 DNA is TGTGCCAGAAGCCCAGACGGGACTAGCGGACTCTACGAGCAGTACTTC.

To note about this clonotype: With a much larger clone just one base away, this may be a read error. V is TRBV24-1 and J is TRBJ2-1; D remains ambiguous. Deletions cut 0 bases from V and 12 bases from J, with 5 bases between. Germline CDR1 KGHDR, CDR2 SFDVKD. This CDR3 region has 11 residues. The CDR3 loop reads CATSDLVAQFF. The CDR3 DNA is TGTGCCACCAGTGATTTGGTTGCGCAGTTCTTC.

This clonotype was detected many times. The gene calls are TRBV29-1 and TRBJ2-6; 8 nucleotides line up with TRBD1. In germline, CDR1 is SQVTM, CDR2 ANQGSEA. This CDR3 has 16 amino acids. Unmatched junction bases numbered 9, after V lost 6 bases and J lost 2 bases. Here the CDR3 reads CSVILGRGPGANVLTF. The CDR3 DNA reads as TGCAGCGTCATTCTTGGCAGGGGGCCTGGGGCCAACGTCCTGACTTTC. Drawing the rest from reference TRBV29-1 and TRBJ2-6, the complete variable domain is SAVISQKPSRDICQRGTSLTIQCQVDSQVTMMFWYRQQPGQSLTLIATANQGSEATYESGFVIDKFPISRPNLTFSTLTVSNMSPEDSSIYLCSVILGRGPGANVLTFGAGSRLTVL.

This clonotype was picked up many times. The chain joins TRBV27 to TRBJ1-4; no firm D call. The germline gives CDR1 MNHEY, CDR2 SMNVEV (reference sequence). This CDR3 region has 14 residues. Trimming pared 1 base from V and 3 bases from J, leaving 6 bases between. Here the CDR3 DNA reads TGTGCCAGCAGTTTATTGGCTTCTAATGAAAAACTGTTTTTT. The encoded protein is CASSLLASNEKLFF.

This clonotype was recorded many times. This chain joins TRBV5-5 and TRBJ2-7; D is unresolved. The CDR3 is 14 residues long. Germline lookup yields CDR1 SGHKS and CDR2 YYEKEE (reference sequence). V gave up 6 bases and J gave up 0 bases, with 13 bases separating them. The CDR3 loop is CASTEGLSSYEQYF. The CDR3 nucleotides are TGTGCCAGCACCGAAGGGCTTAGCTCCTACGAGCAGTACTTC. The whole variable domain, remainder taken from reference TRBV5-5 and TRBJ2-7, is DAGVTQSPTHLIKTRGQQVTLRCSPISGHKSVSWYQQVLGQGPQFIFQYYEKEERGRGNFPDRFSARQFPNYSSELNVNALLLGDSALYLCASTEGLSSYEQYFGPGTRLTVT.

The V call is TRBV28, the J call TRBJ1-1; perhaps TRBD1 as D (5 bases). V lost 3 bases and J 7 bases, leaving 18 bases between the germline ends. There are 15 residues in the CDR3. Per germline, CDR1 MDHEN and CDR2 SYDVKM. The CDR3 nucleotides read TGTGCCAGCAGTTTTGTAAGGAGCCTGGGGGGTGAAGCTTTCTTT. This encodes CASSFVRSLGGEAFF. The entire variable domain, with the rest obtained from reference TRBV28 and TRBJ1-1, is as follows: DVKVTQSSRYLVKRTGEKVFLECVQDMDHENMFWYRQDPGLGLRLIYFSYDVKMKEKGDIPEGYSVSREKKERFSLILESASTNQTSMYLCASSFVRSLGGEAFFGQGTRLTVV.

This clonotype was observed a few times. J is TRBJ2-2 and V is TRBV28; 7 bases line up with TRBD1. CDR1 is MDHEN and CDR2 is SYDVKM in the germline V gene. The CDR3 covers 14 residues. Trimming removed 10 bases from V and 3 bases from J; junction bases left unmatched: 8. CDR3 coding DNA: TGTGCCAACTCAGGGGGTCGCGACACCGGGGAGCTGTTTTTT. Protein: CANSGGRDTGELFF. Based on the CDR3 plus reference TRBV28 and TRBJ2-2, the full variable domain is DVKVTQSSRYLVKRTGEKVFLECVQDMDHENMFWYRQDPGLGLRLIYFSYDVKMKEKGDIPEGYSVSREKKERFSLILESASTNQTSMYLCANSGGRDTGELFFGEGSRLTVL.

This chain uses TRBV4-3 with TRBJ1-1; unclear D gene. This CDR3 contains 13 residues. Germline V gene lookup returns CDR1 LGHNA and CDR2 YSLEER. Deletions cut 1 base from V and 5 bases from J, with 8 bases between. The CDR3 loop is CASSQAVDTEAFF. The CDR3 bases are TGCGCCAGCAGCCAAGCTGTGGATACTGAAGCTTTCTTT.

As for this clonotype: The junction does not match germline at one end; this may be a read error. CDR3 DNA: TGTGCCAGCAGTTTATTGCTCGGGACGGACCAACAGACCCAGTACTTC. Protein sequence: CASSLLLGTDQQTQYF. This sequence joins TRBV28 and TRBJ2-5, with D perhaps being TRBD1 or TRBD2 (5 bases each). In germline, CDR1 is MDHEN, CDR2 SYDVKM. The CDR3 has 16 amino acids.

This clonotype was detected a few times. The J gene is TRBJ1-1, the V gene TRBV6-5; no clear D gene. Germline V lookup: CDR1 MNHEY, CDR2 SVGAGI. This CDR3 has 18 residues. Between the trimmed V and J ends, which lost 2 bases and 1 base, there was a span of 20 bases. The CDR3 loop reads CASSYSRSGKGSNTEAFF. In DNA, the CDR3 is TGTGCCAGCAGTTACAGTAGAAGTGGGAAGGGATCGAACACTGAAGCTTTCTTT.

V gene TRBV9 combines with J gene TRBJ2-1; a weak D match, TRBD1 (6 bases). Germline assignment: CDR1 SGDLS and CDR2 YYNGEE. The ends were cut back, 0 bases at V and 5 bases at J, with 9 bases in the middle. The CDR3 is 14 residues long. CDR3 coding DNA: TGTGCCAGCAGCGTAGATTGGGGGCACAATGAGCAGTTCTTC. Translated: CASSVDWGHNEQFF.

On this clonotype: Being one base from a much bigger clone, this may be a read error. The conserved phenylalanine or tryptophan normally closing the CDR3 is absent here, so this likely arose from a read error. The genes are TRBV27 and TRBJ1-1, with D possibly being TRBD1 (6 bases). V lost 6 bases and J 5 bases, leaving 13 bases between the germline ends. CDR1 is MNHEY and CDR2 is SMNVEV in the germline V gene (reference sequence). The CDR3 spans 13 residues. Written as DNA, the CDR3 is TGTGCCAGCAGAACAGGGTTCGTTACTGAAGCTTTCCTT. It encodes CASRTGFVTEAFL.